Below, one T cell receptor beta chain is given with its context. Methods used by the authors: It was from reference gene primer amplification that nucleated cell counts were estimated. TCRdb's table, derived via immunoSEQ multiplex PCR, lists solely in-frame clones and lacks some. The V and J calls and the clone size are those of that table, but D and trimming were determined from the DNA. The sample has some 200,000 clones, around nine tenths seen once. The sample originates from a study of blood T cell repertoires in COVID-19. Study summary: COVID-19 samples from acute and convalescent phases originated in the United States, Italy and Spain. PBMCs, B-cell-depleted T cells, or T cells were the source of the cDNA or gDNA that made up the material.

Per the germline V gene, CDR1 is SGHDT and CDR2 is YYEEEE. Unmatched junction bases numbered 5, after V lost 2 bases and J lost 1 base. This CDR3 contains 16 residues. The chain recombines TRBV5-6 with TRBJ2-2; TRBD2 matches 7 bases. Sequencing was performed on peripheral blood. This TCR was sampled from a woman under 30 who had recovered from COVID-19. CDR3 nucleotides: TGTGCCAGCAGCTTTCAGGGAGGGGAGAACACCGGGGAGCTGTTTTTT. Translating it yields CASSFQGGENTGELFF.